This entry lists 26 T cell receptor beta chains sequenced from one sample in a study of T cell changes during pregnancy in multiple sclerosis. TCRdb's copy holds only in-frame clones and misses some; the assay was immunoSEQ multiplex PCR. The data contain 90,000 to 100,000 clones, around 93% of them seen just once; the ten biggest clones take up approximately 4.5%. Sequences were derived from peripheral blood, sampled in the first trimester of pregnancy. These receptors originate from a female donor with multiple sclerosis, enrolled in a pregnancy study.

This chain uses TRBV5-5 with TRBJ2-7; the match to TRBD2 covers 7 bases. V shed 3 bases, J shed 0 bases, and the junction held 3 bases outside the gene matches. Per the germline V gene, CDR1 is SGHKS and CDR2 is YYEKEE (reference sequence). This CDR3 spans 14 amino acids. This CDR3 is CASSWDYSSYEQYF. The CDR3 DNA reads TGTGCCAGCAGCTGGGACTACAGCTCCTACGAGCAGTACTTC.

About this clone itself: Relative to the germline gene, one junction end is altered; a read error may explain this. The rearrangement links TRBV5-4 to TRBJ2-1; unclear D gene. CDR1 SGHNT and CDR2 YYREEE come from the germline V gene (reference sequence). The CDR3 runs to 12 residues. The CDR3, as DNA: TGTGCCAGCCGCTCCTCCCACAATGAGCAGTTCTTC. Translated, it gives CASRSSHNEQFF.

This sequence joins TRBV2 and TRBJ1-2; D might be TRBD1 (5 bases). The CDR3 loop spans 15 amino acids. V gave up 3 bases and J gave up 6 bases, with 17 bases separating them. Per the germline V gene, CDR1 is SNHLY and CDR2 is FYNNEI. In DNA form, the CDR3 reads TGTGCCAGCAGTGAGGTGGCACTCAGGGTCCATGGCTACACCTTC. It encodes CASSEVALRVHGYTF.

This chain joins TRBV6-1 and TRBJ1-2; 7 bases map to TRBD1. Per the germline V gene, CDR1 is MNHNS and CDR2 is SASEGT. The CDR3 sequence is 15 residues long. Trimming at V came to 6 bases and at J to 1 base, leaving 8 bases not matched to a gene. Written as DNA, the CDR3 is TGTGCCAGCAGCCCACTCGGACAGGTTAACTATGGCTACACCTTC. It translates to CASSPLGQVNYGYTF.

This chain joins TRBV14 and TRBJ1-2; the match to TRBD1 covers 7 bases. The CDR3 consists of 15 residues. Germline CDR1 SGHDN, CDR2 FVKESK. J gave up 0 bases and V 4 bases, and 5 bases lay outside the gene matches. The CDR3, as DNA: TGTGCCAGCAGCCCGGGACAGAAAACTAACTATGGCTACACCTTC. Its protein product is CASSPGQKTNYGYTF.

The rearrangement uses TRBV4-1 and TRBJ1-2, with TRBD1 matching over 8 bases. Germline V gene sequence: CDR1 MGHRA, CDR2 YSYEKL. V was clipped by 4 bases and J by 6 bases; unmatched bases: 10. This CDR3 has 15 amino acids. Here the CDR3 reads CASSLLTQGEDGYTF. The CDR3 DNA sequence: TGCGCCAGCAGCCTCCTGACACAGGGGGAGGATGGCTACACCTTC.

V and J are TRBV9 and TRBJ2-2; 16 bases agree with TRBD2. This CDR3 is built from 19 residues. Germline CDR1 and CDR2: SGDLS and YYNGEE. J was trimmed by 7 bases and V by 4 bases; bases with no gene match: 13. The CDR3 here is CASSHWGTSGGAEDGELFF. The CDR3 DNA reads as TGTGCCAGCAGCCACTGGGGGACTAGCGGGGGGGCGGAGGACGGGGAGCTGTTTTTT.

The chain is built from TRBV2 and TRBJ1-5; a possible D gene is TRBD1 (6 bases). V lost 3 bases to trimming and J lost 3 bases, with 12 bases between them. CDR1 SNHLY and CDR2 FYNNEI come from the germline V gene. This CDR3 is built from 15 residues. The CDR3, as DNA: TGTGCCAGCAGTGATGGACAGACACTCAATCAGCCCCAGCATTTT. This encodes CASSDGQTLNQPQHF.

This chain uses TRBV5-1 with TRBJ2-5; 8 nucleotides align to TRBD1. The germline gives CDR1 SGHRS, CDR2 YFSETQ. CDR3 length equals 13 residues. Germline trimming cut 2 bases from V and 5 bases from J; bases unmatched to any gene: 2. The CDR3 coding sequence is TGCGCCAGCAGCTTTTCAGGGGGCGAGACCCAGTACTTC. This gives the protein CASSFSGGETQYF.

This chain links TRBV7-9 with TRBJ2-3; the match to TRBD2 covers 10 bases. CDR3 length: 16 amino acids. V lost 5 bases to trimming and J lost 2 bases; unmatched junction nucleotides: 7. Germline-derived CDR1 and CDR2 are SEHNR and FQNEAQ (reference sequence). In DNA form, the CDR3 reads TGTGCCAGCAGCCCGCATACTAGCGGGGTCACAGATACGCAGTATTTT. This encodes CASSPHTSGVTDTQYF.

The chain combines TRBV4-1 with TRBJ1-2; 9 bases line up with TRBD1. The CDR3 is 15 amino acids. The V gene's germline CDR1 is MGHRA and CDR2 YSYEKL. With V trimmed by 4 bases and J by 7 bases, 10 bases remained unmatched. The CDR3 coding sequence is TGCGCCAGCAGCCCGCCGCGAGGGACAGGGCTTGGCTACACCTTC. Translating gives CASSPPRGTGLGYTF.

V and J are TRBV14 and TRBJ2-1; 7 bases are a match to TRBD2. Per the germline V gene, CDR1 is SGHDN and CDR2 is FVKESK. V was clipped by 4 bases and J by 1 base; unmatched bases: 10. This CDR3 is 17 amino acids long. Here the CDR3 reads CASSRGGVVRSYNEQFF. CDR3 coding DNA: TGTGCCAGCAGCCGGGGAGGGGTGGTGAGATCCTACAATGAGCAGTTCTTC. The entire variable domain, with the rest obtained from reference TRBV14 and TRBJ2-1, is as follows: EAGVTQFPSHSVIEKGQTVTLRCDPISGHDNLYWYRRVMGKEIKFLLHFVKESKQDESGMPNNRFLAERTGGTYSTLKVQPAELEDSGVYFCASSRGGVVRSYNEQFFGPGTRLTVL.

The CDR3 loop reads CASSLVAAGLSDGYTF. The CDR3 DNA is TGCGCCAGCAGCTTGGTTGCTGCGGGACTCAGCGATGGCTACACCTTC. The chain is built from TRBV5-1 and TRBJ1-2, with a possible D match to TRBD1 (5 bases). Trimming took off 0 bases at V and 6 bases at J, with 18 bases between the two ends. The CDR3 runs 16 residues. In germline, CDR1 is SGHRS, CDR2 YFSETQ.

This chain uses TRBV29-1 with TRBJ2-7; 9 nucleotides match TRBD1. The V and J ends lost 4 bases and 2 bases, in that order; junction bases with no gene match: 15. This CDR3 comprises 17 residues. CDR1 is SQVTM and CDR2 is ANQGSEA in the germline V gene. DNA for the CDR3: TGCAGCGTTGGGGCAAAGCCCGGGACAGGGTTAACCTACGAGCAGTACTTC. This sequence encodes CSVGAKPGTGLTYEQYF.

The chain joins TRBV9 to TRBJ2-3, with D tentatively TRBD1 (7 bases). This CDR3 spans 16 amino acids. The germline CDR1 and CDR2 sequences are SGDLS and YYNGEE. Trimming took off 6 bases at V and 6 bases at J, with 23 bases between the two ends. DNA of the CDR3: TGTGCCAGCACCCAAGGAGGGGGCGCTGGGCTTGATACGCAGTATTTT. Protein sequence: CASTQGGGAGLDTQYF.

The chain has TRBV5-1 and TRBJ2-7, with 9 bases lining up with TRBD1. Germline V gives CDR1 SGHRS, CDR2 YFSETQ. The CDR3 is 14 amino acids. With V trimmed by 3 bases and J by 4 bases, 5 bases remained unmatched. This CDR3 is CASSWTGTGYEQYF. The DNA of the CDR3 is TGCGCCAGCAGCTGGACCGGGACAGGGTACGAGCAGTACTTC.

The chain is built from TRBV5-4 and TRBJ1-1; perhaps TRBD1 as D (5 bases). V was cut by 10 bases and J by 1 base, with 17 bases left in between. The CDR3 is 14 residues long. Germline V gives CDR1 SGHNT, CDR2 YYREEE (reference sequence). CDR3 bases: TGTGCCTTTCAAAGGGAGGGGAGGAACACTGAAGCTTTCTTT. This translates into CAFQREGRNTEAFF.

Note on this clone: Other DNA sequences in the same sample also yield this CDR3. The chain joins TRBV2 to TRBJ1-1; D may be TRBD1 (5 bases). Per germline, CDR1 SNHLY and CDR2 FYNNEI. The CDR3 runs to 13 residues. V lost 9 bases and J 0 bases, leaving 11 bases between the germline ends. In DNA, the CDR3 is TGTGCCAGTTCCACAGGTTTGAACACTGAAGCTTTCTTT. Residues: CASSTGLNTEAFF.

The chain employs TRBV19 and TRBJ1-5; 7 positions agree with TRBD1. The V and J ends lost 3 bases and 2 bases, in that order; junction bases with no gene match: 7. CDR3 length equals 16 residues. The germline V gene encodes CDR1 LNHDA and CDR2 SQIVND (reference sequence). CDR3 amino acids: CASSIKTGRGNQPQHF. In DNA, the CDR3 is TGTGCCAGTAGTATCAAGACAGGGAGAGGCAATCAGCCCCAGCATTTT.

This sequence joins TRBV2 and TRBJ2-1, with 10 bases fitting TRBD2. CDR1 and CDR2 from the germline V gene are SNHLY and FYNNEI. The CDR3 contains 16 residues. Trimming cost V 2 bases and J 5 bases; bases outside gene matches: 6. This CDR3 is CASSEPSGGAHNEQFF. The CDR3 DNA reads TGTGCCAGCAGTGAACCCAGCGGGGGGGCCCACAATGAGCAGTTCTTC. The variable domain in full, with the rest retrieved from reference TRBV2 and TRBJ2-1, is EPEVTQTPSHQVTQMGQEVILRCVPISNHLYFYWYRQILGQKVEFLVSFYNNEISEKSEIFDDQFSVERPDGSNFTLKIRSTKLEDSAMYFCASSEPSGGAHNEQFFGPGTRLTVL.

The chain carries TRBV7-6 and TRBJ1-1; D is undetermined. Germline loops: CDR1 SGHVS, CDR2 FNYEAQ. V was shortened by 1 base and J by 9 bases, with 21 bases between the two germline ends. The CDR3 has 16 amino acids. CDR3 sequence reads: CASSLERLLNSGKAFF. CDR3 DNA: TGTGCCAGCAGCTTAGAGAGACTTCTAAATTCGGGAAAAGCTTTCTTT. The full variable domain, in which reference TRBV7-6 and TRBJ1-1 provide the parts outside the CDR3, is GAGVSQSPRYKVTKRGQDVALRCDPISGHVSLYWYRQALGQGPEFLTYFNYEAQQDKSGLPNDRFSAERPEGSISTLTIQRTEQRDSAMYRCASSLERLLNSGKAFFGQGTRLTVV.

The genes are TRBV25-1 and TRBJ1-4, with D perhaps matching TRBD1 (5 bases). There are 16 residues in the CDR3. Germline CDR1 and CDR2: MGHDK and SYGVNS. Trimming shortened V by 5 bases and J by 8 bases, and 21 bases separated the two germline ends. As DNA, the CDR3 is TGTGCCAGCAGTTCCTCGGCCCAGGGCCTGAGGGAAAAACTGTTTTTT. The encoded protein is CASSSSAQGLREKLFF.

This chain connects TRBV6-1 to TRBJ2-7; D is perhaps TRBD1 (6 bases). In germline, CDR1 is MNHNS, CDR2 SASEGT. CDR3 length: 14 amino acids. V lost 6 bases, J lost 2 bases, and 14 bases lay in between. For the CDR3, the DNA is TGTGCCAGCAGCGCCGGACAGTTCACCTACGAGCAGTACTTC. This sequence encodes CASSAGQFTYEQYF.

This clone was observed a handful of times. The V call is TRBV2, the J call TRBJ2-3; D is perhaps TRBD1 (5 bases). The CDR3 runs to 13 residues. Germline-derived CDR1 and CDR2 are SNHLY and FYNNEI. V was clipped by 5 bases and J by 6 bases, with 12 bases between them. The CDR3 sequence is CASSRTLVDTQYF. For the CDR3, the DNA is TGTGCCAGCAGTCGGACACTGGTGGATACGCAGTATTTT.

V is TRBV6-1 and J is TRBJ2-2, with D tentatively TRBD1 (6 bases). The ends were cut back, 8 bases at V and 1 base at J, with 14 bases in the middle. The CDR3 is made up of 15 amino acids. From germline, CDR1 is MNHNS and CDR2 SASEGT. CDR3 residues: CASAKGQQNTGELFF. The CDR3 coding sequence is TGTGCCAGCGCGAAAGGACAGCAGAACACCGGGGAGCTGTTTTTT.

The V call is TRBV6-5, the J call TRBJ2-5, with a possible D match to TRBD2 (7 bases). This CDR3 region has 15 residues. V was clipped by 6 bases and J by 1 base, with 15 bases between them. From germline, CDR1 is MNHEY and CDR2 SVGAGI. This CDR3 reads CASSLTRGGQETQYF. The CDR3 bases are TGTGCCAGCAGCCTCACGAGGGGGGGCCAAGAGACCCAGTACTTC.